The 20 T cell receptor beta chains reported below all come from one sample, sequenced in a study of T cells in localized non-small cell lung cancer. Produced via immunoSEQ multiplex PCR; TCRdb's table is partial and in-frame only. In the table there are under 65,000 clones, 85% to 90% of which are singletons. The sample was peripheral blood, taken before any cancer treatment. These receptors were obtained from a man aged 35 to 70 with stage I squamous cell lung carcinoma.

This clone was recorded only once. CDR3 loop: CASSFRSQGAYNEQFF. Here the CDR3 DNA reads TGTGCCAGCAGCTTTAGATCTCAGGGGGCCTACAATGAGCAGTTCTTC. The V and J genes are TRBV7-2 and TRBJ2-1; TRBD1 agrees at 7 bases. With V trimmed by 3 bases and J by 2 bases, 7 bases remained unmatched. Germline loops: CDR1 SGHTA, CDR2 FQGNSA. The CDR3 contains 16 residues.

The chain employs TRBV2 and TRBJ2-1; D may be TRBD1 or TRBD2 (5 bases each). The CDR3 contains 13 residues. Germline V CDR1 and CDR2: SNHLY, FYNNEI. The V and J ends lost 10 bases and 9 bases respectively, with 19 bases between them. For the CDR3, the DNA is TGTGCCATTCAGGGCCGGGACGCGGGTGAGCAGTTCTTC. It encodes CAIQGRDAGEQFF.

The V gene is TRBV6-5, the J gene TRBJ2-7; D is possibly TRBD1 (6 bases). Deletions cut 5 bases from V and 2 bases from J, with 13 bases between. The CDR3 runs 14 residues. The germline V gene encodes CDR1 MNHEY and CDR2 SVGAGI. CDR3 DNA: TGTGCCAGCAGTCCCGGACAGCATACCTACGAGCAGTACTTC. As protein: CASSPGQHTYEQYF.

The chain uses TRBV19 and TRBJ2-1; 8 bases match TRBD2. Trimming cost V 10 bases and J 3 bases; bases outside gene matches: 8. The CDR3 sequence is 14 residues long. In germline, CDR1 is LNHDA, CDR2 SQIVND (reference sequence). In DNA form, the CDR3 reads TGTGCCACCAGAGCGGGAGCTGGCTACAATGAGCAGTTCTTC. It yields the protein CATRAGAGYNEQFF.

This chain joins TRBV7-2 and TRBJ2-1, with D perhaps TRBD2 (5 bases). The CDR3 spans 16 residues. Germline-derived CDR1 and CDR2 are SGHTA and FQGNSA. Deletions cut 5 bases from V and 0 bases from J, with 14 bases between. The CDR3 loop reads CASSRTRESSYNEQFF. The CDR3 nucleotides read TGTGCCAGCAGCCGTACTAGGGAGAGCTCCTACAATGAGCAGTTCTTC.

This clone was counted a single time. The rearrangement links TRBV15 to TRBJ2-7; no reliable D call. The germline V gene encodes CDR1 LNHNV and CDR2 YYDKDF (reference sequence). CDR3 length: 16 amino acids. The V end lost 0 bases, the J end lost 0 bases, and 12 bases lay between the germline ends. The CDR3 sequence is CATSRDQRVYSYEQYF. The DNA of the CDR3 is TGTGCCACCAGCAGAGATCAACGGGTCTACTCCTACGAGCAGTACTTC.

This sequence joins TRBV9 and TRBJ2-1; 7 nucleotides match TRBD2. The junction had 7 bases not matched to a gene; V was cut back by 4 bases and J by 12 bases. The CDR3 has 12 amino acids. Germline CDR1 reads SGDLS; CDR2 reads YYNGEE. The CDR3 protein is CASSSRGDGQFF. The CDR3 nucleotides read TGTGCCAGCAGCTCCCGGGGGGACGGGCAGTTCTTC.

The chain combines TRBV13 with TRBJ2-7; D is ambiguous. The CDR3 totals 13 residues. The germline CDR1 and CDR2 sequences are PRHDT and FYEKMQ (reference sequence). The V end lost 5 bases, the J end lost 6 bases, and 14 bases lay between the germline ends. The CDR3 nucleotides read TGTGCCAGCAGCAACCCCCGGAATTCCGAGCAGTACTTC. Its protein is CASSNPRNSEQYF.

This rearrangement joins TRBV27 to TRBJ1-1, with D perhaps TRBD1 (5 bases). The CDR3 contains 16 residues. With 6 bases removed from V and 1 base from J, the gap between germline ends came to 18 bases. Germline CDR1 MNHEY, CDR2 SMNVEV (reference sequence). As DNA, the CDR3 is TGTGCCAGCAGCGAGGCCCCGGGGGTTAGGAACACTGAAGCTTTCTTT. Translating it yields CASSEAPGVRNTEAFF.

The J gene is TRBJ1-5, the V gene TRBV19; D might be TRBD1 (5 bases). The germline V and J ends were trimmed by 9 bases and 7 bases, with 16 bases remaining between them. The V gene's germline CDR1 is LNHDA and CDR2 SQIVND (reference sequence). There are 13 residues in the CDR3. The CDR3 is CASGGGAGQPQHF. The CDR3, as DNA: TGTGCCAGCGGAGGAGGGGCAGGCCAGCCCCAGCATTTT.

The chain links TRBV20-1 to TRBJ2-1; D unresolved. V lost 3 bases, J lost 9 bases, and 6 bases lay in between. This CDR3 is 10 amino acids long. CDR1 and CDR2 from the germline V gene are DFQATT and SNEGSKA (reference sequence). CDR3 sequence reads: CSARGLEQFF. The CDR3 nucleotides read TGCAGTGCTAGGGGTCTTGAGCAGTTCTTC.

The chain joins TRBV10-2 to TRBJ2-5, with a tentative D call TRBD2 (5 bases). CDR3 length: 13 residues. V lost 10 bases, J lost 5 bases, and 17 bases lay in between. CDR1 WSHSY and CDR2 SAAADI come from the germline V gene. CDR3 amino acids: CATGPSGRETQYF. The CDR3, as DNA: TGCGCCACCGGACCCAGCGGTCGCGAGACCCAGTACTTC.

The CDR3 nucleotides read TGCAGCGCTGGACTAGCGGGAGGAAAAAATGAGCAGTTCTTC. This gives the protein CSAGLAGGKNEQFF. The J gene is TRBJ2-1, the V gene TRBV29-1, with TRBD2 identical over 14 bases. V lost 7 bases, J lost 7 bases, and 6 bases stayed unmatched. In germline, CDR1 is SQVTM, CDR2 ANQGSEA. The CDR3 loop spans 14 amino acids.

This chain's CDR3 is CASSLGLRGYEQYF. The CDR3 bases are TGTGCCAGCAGTTTGGGCCTACGGGGTTATGAGCAGTACTTC. The chain combines TRBV28 with TRBJ2-7; TRBD2 might be the D (5 bases). Trimming cost V 3 bases and J 7 bases, with 16 bases left between them. The germline CDR1 and CDR2 sequences are MDHEN and SYDVKM. The CDR3 is 14 amino acids. The complete variable domain, with remaining parts taken from reference TRBV28 and TRBJ2-7, reads DVKVTQSSRYLVKRTGEKVFLECVQDMDHENMFWYRQDPGLGLRLIYFSYDVKMKEKGDIPEGYSVSREKKERFSLILESASTNQTSMYLCASSLGLRGYEQYFGPGTRLTVT.

Here the CDR3 reads CASSNSDTQYF. CDR3 nucleotide sequence: TGTGCCAGCAGTAACTCAGATACGCAGTATTTT. The V and J genes are TRBV7-2 and TRBJ2-3, with D uncertain. Trimming left V 6 bases short and J 4 bases short, with 5 bases between. Per germline, CDR1 SGHTA and CDR2 FQGNSA. The CDR3 covers 11 residues.

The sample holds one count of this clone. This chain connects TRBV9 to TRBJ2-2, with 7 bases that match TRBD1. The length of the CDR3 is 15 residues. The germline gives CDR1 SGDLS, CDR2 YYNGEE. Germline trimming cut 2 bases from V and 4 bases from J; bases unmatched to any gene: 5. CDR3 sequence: CASSVAGDSTGELFF. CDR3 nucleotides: TGTGCCAGCAGCGTCGCTGGGGACAGCACCGGGGAGCTGTTTTTT.

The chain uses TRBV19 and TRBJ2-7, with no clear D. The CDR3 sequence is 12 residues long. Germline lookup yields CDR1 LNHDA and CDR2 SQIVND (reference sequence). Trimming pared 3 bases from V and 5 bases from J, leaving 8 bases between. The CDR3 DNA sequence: TGTGCCAGTAGTATGTATCAGAACGAGCAGTACTTC. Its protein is CASSMYQNEQYF.

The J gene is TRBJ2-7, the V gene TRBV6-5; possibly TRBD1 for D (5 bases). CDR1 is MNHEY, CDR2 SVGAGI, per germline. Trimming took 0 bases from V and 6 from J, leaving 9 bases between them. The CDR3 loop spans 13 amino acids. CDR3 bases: TGTGCCAGCAGTTACTCAGGGGCCTCCGAGCAGTACTTC. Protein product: CASSYSGASEQYF.

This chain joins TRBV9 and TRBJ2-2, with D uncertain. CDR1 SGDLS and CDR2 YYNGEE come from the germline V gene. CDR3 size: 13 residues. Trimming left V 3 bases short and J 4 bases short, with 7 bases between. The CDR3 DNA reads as TGTGCCAGCAGCGACCAAGTCACCGGGGAGCTGTTTTTT. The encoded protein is CASSDQVTGELFF.

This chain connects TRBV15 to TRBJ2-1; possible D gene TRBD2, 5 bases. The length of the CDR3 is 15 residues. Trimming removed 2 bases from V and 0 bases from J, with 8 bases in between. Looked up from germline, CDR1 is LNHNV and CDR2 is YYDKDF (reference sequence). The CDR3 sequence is CATSRRRDSYNEQFF. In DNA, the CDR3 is TGTGCCACCAGCAGACGACGGGACTCCTACAATGAGCAGTTCTTC. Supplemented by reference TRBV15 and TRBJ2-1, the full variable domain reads DAMVIQNPRYQVTQFGKPVTLSCSQTLNHNVMYWYQQKSSQAPKLLFHYYDKDFNNEADTPDNFQSRRPNTSFCFLDIRSPGLGDTAMYLCATSRRRDSYNEQFFGPGTRLTVL.